This is a list of T cell receptor beta chains from one sample in a study of CD8 T cells in ankylosing spondylitis. Via MiXCR, TCRdb re-called the 5' RACE reads, giving one row per CDR3 protein. Of around 220,000 distinct CDR3 sequences listed, roughly 18% are singletons. Sequencing input: blood, either unsorted or a sorted T cell fraction (not recorded which). These receptors were taken from a male donor with ankylosing spondylitis. Each CDR3 is given with its conserved first and last residue. A D gene is named only where the DNA matches it firmly. Size is stated for part of the rows, as once, few or many counts, or as a class when the clone is expanded.

D gene	clone size	V gene	J gene	CDR3 DNA	CDR3 protein
TRBD2	few	TRBV7-9	TRBJ2-7	TGTGCCAGCAGCGGTCCACTAGCGGGAGGGACCTACGAGCAGTACTTC	CASSGPLAGGTYEQYF
NA	NA	TRBV4-2	TRBJ2-3	TGTGCCAGCAGCCAAGATTTCCGGCCAGATACGCAGTATTTT	CASSQDFRPDTQYF
NA	NA	TRBV28	TRBJ2-7	TGTGCCAGCAGACCGATGGGCTCCTCCTACGAGCAGTACTTC	CASRPMGSSYEQYF
NA	few	TRBV11-1	TRBJ1-2	TGTGCCAGCGATTCTCACTTAATCGGGGAACGGACTAACTATGGCTACACCTTC	CASDSHLIGERTNYGYTF
NA	NA	TRBV7-9	TRBJ2-5	TGTGCCAGCAGCTTAACAGGACAAGAAGAGACCCAGTACTTC	CASSLTGQEETQYF
TRBD1	NA	TRBV29-1	TRBJ2-3	TGCAGCGTTGAAGATGGCGCGACAGGGGATTGGGCAGATACGCAGTATTTT	CSVEDGATGDWADTQYF
NA	NA	TRBV19	TRBJ1-2	TGTGCCAGTGGGGACCCCCCGGGCTATGGCTACACCTTC	CASGDPPGYGYTF
NA	NA	TRBV18	TRBJ1-3	TGTGCCAGCTCACCACTCGACACAGGAAACACCATATATTTT	CASSPLDTGNTIYF
NA	NA	TRBV7-9	TRBJ2-5	TGTGCCAGCGGCCTGAGGGAGACCCAGTACTTC	CASGLRETQYF
NA	few	TRBV6-5	TRBJ1-1	TGTGCCAGCAGTTACTCGGTGTCCTTGGGGAACACTGAAGCTTTCTTT	CASSYSVSLGNTEAFF
NA	many	TRBV12-3/TRBV12-4	TRBJ2-7	TGTGCCAGCACTCTAAAGGGCAGTTCCTACGAGCAGTACTTC	CASTLKGSSYEQYF
TRBD2	NA	TRBV12-3/TRBV12-4	TRBJ2-7	TGTGCCAGCAGTCTAAGACTAGCGGGAGGGCCTAACGAGCAGTACTTC	CASSLRLAGGPNEQYF
NA	few	TRBV3-1	TRBJ2-7	TGTGCCAGCAGCCAAACAGGGAGCTCCTACGAGCAGTACTTC	CASSQTGSSYEQYF
NA	few	TRBV19	TRBJ2-5	TGTGCCAGTAAAGAGGGGGAAGTAGAGACCCAGTACTTC	CASKEGEVETQYF
TRBD1	NA	TRBV29-1	TRBJ2-5	TGCAGCGTCAGGGGGCTGGAGACCCAGTACTTC	CSVRGLETQYF
TRBD1	NA	TRBV11-1	TRBJ2-3	TGTGCCAGCAGCTCGCGGATGGGGGACAGGGGGCCGCTCACAGATACGCAGTATTTT	CASSSRMGDRGPLTDTQYF
TRBD1	NA	TRBV29-1	TRBJ2-7	TGCAGCGTTGAAGTCGGGGACAGGGGGATCTACGAGCAGTACTTC	CSVEVGDRGIYEQYF
NA	few	TRBV7-8	TRBJ2-7	TGTGCCAGCAGCTTAGGAGAGCCAGGCCGCTACGAGCAGTACTTC	CASSLGEPGRYEQYF
NA	few	TRBV27	TRBJ2-5	TGTGCCAGCAGTTTATCGGGAGTGGGAAGAGAGACCCAGTACTTC	CASSLSGVGRETQYF
NA	many	TRBV29-1	TRBJ2-7	TGCAGCGTTGAAGATATTGGGTCCCCCTACGAGCAGTACTTC	CSVEDIGSPYEQYF
TRBD1	few	TRBV12-3/TRBV12-4	TRBJ2-2	TGTGCCAGCAGTTTCGGGACAGGGAAGGCCGGGGAGCTGTTTTTT	CASSFGTGKAGELFF
NA	many	TRBV12-3/TRBV12-4	TRBJ2-2	TGTGCCAGCAGTTTAGTACTTCCCTCAGGGGAGCTGTTTTTT	CASSLVLPSGELFF
NA	NA	TRBV24-1	TRBJ2-7	TGTGCCACCAGTGATTTCTCATCGGACGAGCAGTACTTC	CATSDFSSDEQYF
TRBD1	NA	TRBV20-1	TRBJ2-5	TGCAGTGCTAGAGATTGGGAGACAGGGGGGGACCAAGAGACCCAGTACTTC	CSARDWETGGDQETQYF
NA	NA	TRBV27	TRBJ2-5	TGTGCCAGCAGTTTATTTGCGGGTAGTCAAGAGACCCAGTACTTC	CASSLFAGSQETQYF
NA	NA	TRBV11-3	TRBJ2-2	TGTGCCAGCAGCCACGACAGCCTGGACACCGGGGAGCTGTTTTTT	CASSHDSLDTGELFF
TRBD1	few	TRBV15	TRBJ1-4	TGTGCCACCAGCAGGGGACAGGGAGAAGAAAAACTGTTTTTT	CATSRGQGEEKLFF